The 21 T cell receptor beta chains presented below share a single source sample, sequenced in a study of T cells in Graves' hyperthyroidism and ophthalmopathy. TCR beta CDR3 regions were amplified from RNA transcripts. In the first-round RT-PCR of the TCR CDR3, the HTBI primer set was used. MiXCR, applied by TCRdb to the multiplex PCR reads, yields one record per CDR3 protein. The sample records approximately 380,000 distinct CDR3 sequences, about 18% being singletons. The sequenced material came from blood. Receptor source: a young man with Graves' ophthalmopathy.

This clonotype was counted many times. The J gene is TRBJ1-1, the V gene TRBV28; TRBD1 is a possible D gene (5 bases). The CDR3 covers 14 residues. V was trimmed by 4 bases and J by 7 bases, leaving 16 bases between them. Per germline, CDR1 MDHEN and CDR2 SYDVKM. CDR3 in DNA: TGTGCCAGCAGTTCTGTCGGGACCGACCTTGAAGCTTTCTTT. The encoded protein is CASSSVGTDLEAFF.

The sample holds many counts of this clonotype. The rearrangement uses TRBV6-5 and TRBJ2-5; TRBD2 matches 9 bases. The CDR3 consists of 14 residues. V was pared by 2 bases and J by 5 bases, with 3 bases of the junction left unmatched. In germline, CDR1 is MNHEY, CDR2 SVGAGI. The CDR3 DNA reads TGTGCCAGCAGTTACGGCGGGGGGGTTGAGACCCAGTACTTC. Protein: CASSYGGGVETQYF.

This clonotype was seen many times. The V call is TRBV18, the J call TRBJ2-3; 9 nucleotides match TRBD1. The germline V gene encodes CDR1 KGHSH and CDR2 LQKENI. The V segment lost 8 bases and the J segment 3 bases; nucleotides outside the gene matches: 6. The CDR3 contains 14 residues. The CDR3 sequence: CASNPGQGTDTQYF. CDR3 in DNA: TGTGCCAGCAACCCGGGACAGGGTACAGATACGCAGTATTTT. The full variable domain, its missing parts supplied by reference TRBV18 and TRBJ2-3, is NAGVMQNPRHLVRRRGQEARLRCSPMKGHSHVYWYRQLPEEGLKFMVYLQKENIIDESGMPKERFSAEFPKEGPSILRIQQVVRGDSAAYFCASNPGQGTDTQYFGPGTRLTVL.

This clonotype has ten or more counts. The chain is built from TRBV12-3 or TRBV12-4 and TRBJ1-1; 8 bases are a match to TRBD1. The CDR3 is made up of 12 amino acids. Trimming removed 5 bases from V and 7 bases from J; junction bases left unmatched: 3. CDR3 amino acids: CASSNRGFEAFF. DNA of the CDR3: TGTGCCAGCAGTAACAGGGGGTTTGAAGCTTTCTTT.

The chain joins TRBV6-1 to TRBJ2-1; 10 bases agree with TRBD2. The V segment lost 6 bases and the J segment 8 bases; nucleotides outside the gene matches: 4. Germline lookup yields CDR1 MNHNS and CDR2 SASEGT. CDR3 length: 13 amino acids. The CDR3 loop is CASSASGGHEQFF. The CDR3 region has the DNA TGTGCCAGCAGCGCTAGCGGGGGACATGAGCAGTTCTTC.

This clonotype was observed a few times. The V and J genes are TRBV4-1 and TRBJ2-5; a weak D match, TRBD1 (6 bases). CDR1 and CDR2 (germline): MGHRA, YSYEKL. The length of the CDR3 is 18 residues. The ends were cut back, 5 bases at V and 5 bases at J, with 27 bases in the middle. CDR3 loop: CASSGSRGSPAQWETQYF. In DNA, the CDR3 is TGCGCCAGCAGCGGAAGTAGGGGGAGTCCGGCGCAGTGGGAGACCCAGTACTTC.

This clonotype was counted only a few times. This chain links TRBV29-1 with TRBJ1-1; weak D call: TRBD1 (6 bases). The CDR3 length is 14 residues. Per the germline V gene, CDR1 is SQVTM and CDR2 is ANQGSEA. V was cut by 6 bases and J by 4 bases, with 18 bases left in between. For the CDR3, the DNA is TGCAGCGTGGTGAGAGGGGGGTATGGCACTGAAGCTTTCTTT. Its protein product is CSVVRGGYGTEAFF.

V and J are TRBV15 and TRBJ1-1, with D perhaps matching TRBD1 (6 bases). This CDR3 region has 14 residues. Germline-derived CDR1 and CDR2 are LNHNV and YYDKDF (reference sequence). Deletions cut 7 bases from V and 1 base from J, with 13 bases between. DNA for the CDR3: TGTGCCACCAACGAGGGACAAGAGAACACTGAAGCTTTCTTT. Protein product: CATNEGQENTEAFF.

The V and J genes are TRBV5-1 and TRBJ2-7; possible D gene TRBD2, 6 bases. Germline V lookup: CDR1 SGHRS, CDR2 YFSETQ. CDR3 length equals 15 residues. With 4 bases removed from V and 6 bases from J, the gap between germline ends came to 20 bases. The CDR3, as DNA: TGCGCCAGCAGCGAATACGGGACTTCTTTATTCGAGCAGTACTTC. It encodes CASSEYGTSLFEQYF.

V is TRBV28 and J is TRBJ1-6; the D is unclear. The V gene lost 7 bases and the J gene lost 4 bases, with 8 bases spanning the gap. The CDR3 consists of 13 residues. In germline, CDR1 is MDHEN, CDR2 SYDVKM. This chain's CDR3 is CASTKIYNSPLHF. In DNA form, the CDR3 reads TGTGCCAGCACGAAGATATATAATTCACCCCTCCACTTT.

The V gene is TRBV2, the J gene TRBJ2-1, with 9 bases lining up with TRBD1. The germline CDR1 and CDR2 sequences are SNHLY and FYNNEI. V lost 7 bases, J lost 7 bases, and 5 bases stayed unmatched. The CDR3 loop spans 13 amino acids. The CDR3 DNA reads TGTGCCAGCATGGACAGGGGCTGGAATGAGCAGTTCTTC. Its protein is CASMDRGWNEQFF. Complete variable domain (other parts from reference TRBV2 and TRBJ2-1): EPEVTQTPSHQVTQMGQEVILRCVPISNHLYFYWYRQILGQKVEFLVSFYNNEISEKSEIFDDQFSVERPDGSNFTLKIRSTKLEDSAMYFCASMDRGWNEQFFGPGTRLTVL.

This clonotype has a count of ten or more. V is TRBV28 and J is TRBJ1-5; D gene unclear. V lost 7 bases and J 6 bases, leaving 13 bases between the germline ends. This CDR3 is built from 13 residues. Germline CDR1 MDHEN, CDR2 SYDVKM. The CDR3 is CASIRSGIQPQHF. In nucleotides, the CDR3 is TGTGCCAGCATTCGTTCCGGGATTCAGCCCCAGCATTTT. The complete variable domain, with remaining parts taken from reference TRBV28 and TRBJ1-5, reads DVKVTQSSRYLVKRTGEKVFLECVQDMDHENMFWYRQDPGLGLRLIYFSYDVKMKEKGDIPEGYSVSREKKERFSLILESASTNQTSMYLCASIRSGIQPQHFGDGTRLSIL.

As to this clonotype: At one of its ends the junction is not consistent with the germline gene, which may arise from a read error. CDR3 residues: CARRGGGEQYF. In nucleotides, the CDR3 is TGTGCCCGCAGGGGGGGGGGTGAGCAGTACTTC. The chain has TRBV7-6 and TRBJ2-7, with D perhaps matching TRBD1 or TRBD2 (7 bases each). The CDR3 is 11 amino acids. The germline CDR1 and CDR2 sequences are SGHVS and FNYEAQ.

This clonotype was seen at least ten times. The chain combines TRBV11-2 with TRBJ1-2; maybe TRBD1 (5 bases). The V gene lost 1 base and the J gene lost 6 bases, with 15 bases spanning the gap. The CDR3 runs to 15 residues. CDR1 is SGHAT and CDR2 is FQNNGV in the germline V gene. CDR3 nucleotide sequence: TGTGCCAGCAGCTTAGCTCCGACAGACATTGATGGCTACACCTTC. Translating gives CASSLAPTDIDGYTF.

This sequence joins TRBV4-1 and TRBJ2-5; 11 bases map to TRBD2. Germline V CDR1 and CDR2: MGHRA, YSYEKL. Germline trimming cut 4 bases from V and 5 bases from J; bases unmatched to any gene: 3. This CDR3 has 14 residues. CDR3 protein: CASSLGTSGETQYF. CDR3 coding DNA: TGCGCCAGCAGCCTCGGGACTAGCGGCGAGACCCAGTACTTC.

Worth noting for this clonotype: A single base separates this from a much larger clone, so it may be a read error. The V call is TRBV6-1, the J call TRBJ2-2, with 8 bases fitting TRBD1. Germline assignment: CDR1 MNHNS and CDR2 SASEGT. There are 14 residues in the CDR3. After removal of 6 bases from V and 4 bases from J, the junction contained 4 bases not matched to a gene. CDR3 residues: CASRRTGSTGELFF. DNA for the CDR3: TGTGCCAGCAGACGGACAGGGAGCACCGGGGAGCTGTTTTTT.

The chain is built from TRBV4-2 and TRBJ2-4, with 14 positions matching TRBD2. J gave up 8 bases and V 4 bases, and 10 bases lay outside the gene matches. The germline CDR1 and CDR2 sequences are LGHNA and YNFKEQ. The CDR3 is 17 amino acids. The CDR3 loop is CASSPRPTSGGADIQYF. CDR3 nucleotide sequence: TGTGCCAGCAGCCCTCGGCCGACTAGCGGGGGGGCGGACATTCAGTACTTC.

At least ten counts were recorded for this clonotype. The V and J genes are TRBV6-1 and TRBJ2-3; D remains ambiguous. Germline-derived CDR1 and CDR2 are MNHNS and SASEGT. This CDR3 is 11 amino acids long. Trimming removed 6 bases from V and 6 bases from J, with 7 bases in between. The CDR3 DNA sequence: TGTGCCAGCAGGGCAACTGATACGCAGTATTTT. Encoded protein: CASRATDTQYF.

V gene TRBV2 combines with J gene TRBJ1-4; possibly TRBD1 for D (5 bases). The V and J ends lost 2 bases and 1 base respectively, with 8 bases between them. This CDR3 has 15 amino acids. Looked up from germline, CDR1 is SNHLY and CDR2 is FYNNEI. CDR3 nucleotides: TGTGCCAGCAGTGAATCAGGGTTAACTAATGAAAAACTGTTTTTT. The encoded protein is CASSESGLTNEKLFF.

At least ten counts were recorded for this clonotype. CDR3 sequence: CASLVQDSLTEAFF. CDR3 coding DNA: TGTGCCAGCCTCGTCCAGGACAGCCTCACTGAAGCTTTCTTT. The J gene is TRBJ1-1, the V gene TRBV12-3 or TRBV12-4; D is possibly TRBD1 (6 bases). Trimming removed 8 bases from V and 4 bases from J, with 17 bases in between. The length of the CDR3 is 14 residues.

This clonotype was seen repeatedly, ten times or more. The V gene is TRBV5-6, the J gene TRBJ2-2, with 9 bases identical to TRBD2. This CDR3 region has 16 residues. V lost 0 bases and J lost 7; bases outside the gene matches: 7. Per the germline V gene, CDR1 is SGHDT and CDR2 is YYEEEE. CDR3 protein: CASSLALRGGLGELFF. The CDR3 DNA is TGTGCCAGCAGCTTGGCCCTGCGGGGGGGCCTCGGGGAGCTGTTTTTT.